The 32 T cell receptor beta chains presented below share a single source sample, sequenced in a study of cytomegalovirus exposure and HLA in healthy donors. PCR primers comprised 60 Vbeta and 13 Jbeta primers. Data came from immunoSEQ multiplex PCR; TCRdb stores just in-frame clones and leaves some out. The sample includes around 100,000 clones. Material: PBMCs. The receptors shown here come from a man aged 25-45 years in good health and CMV-seronegative.

This chain uses TRBV7-2 with TRBJ2-3; 9 positions match TRBD2. The CDR3 spans 15 residues. CDR1 and CDR2 from the germline V gene are SGHTA and FQGNSA. The J segment lost 6 bases and the V segment lost 4 bases, leaving 8 bases of the junction unmatched. The CDR3 loop reads CASSSRRGGRDTQYF. The DNA of the CDR3 is TGTGCCAGCAGCTCCAGGCGGGGGGGCAGGGATACGCAGTATTTT.

CDR3 DNA sequence: TGTGCCAGCAGCGTCATAGGAGGGGGGGCTGGCACAGATACGCAGTATTTT. This sequence encodes CASSVIGGGAGTDTQYF. This rearrangement joins TRBV9 to TRBJ2-3; possibly TRBD2 for D (7 bases). V was cut by 2 bases and J by 1 base, with 17 bases left in between. Germline CDR1 and CDR2: SGDLS and YYNGEE. This CDR3 has 17 residues. Based on the CDR3 plus reference TRBV9 and TRBJ2-3, the full variable domain is DSGVTQTPKHLITATGQRVTLRCSPRSGDLSVYWYQQSLDQGLQFLIQYYNGEERAKGNILERFSAQQFPDLHSELNLSSLELGDSALYFCASSVIGGGAGTDTQYFGPGTRLTVL.

The chain has TRBV11-3 and TRBJ2-1, with D unclear. Germline V CDR1 and CDR2: SGHNT, YENEEA. This CDR3 has 14 amino acids. Trimming took 4 bases from V and 6 from J, leaving 13 bases between them. CDR3 nucleotides: TGTGCCAGCAGCTCTTTCGAATCGGGCAATGAGCAGTTCTTC. Protein: CASSSFESGNEQFF.

V and J are TRBV5-4 and TRBJ2-5, with 9 bases lining up with TRBD2. Germline trimming cut 3 bases from V and 2 bases from J; bases unmatched to any gene: 8. Per germline, CDR1 SGHNT and CDR2 YYREEE (reference sequence). The CDR3 runs 16 residues. The CDR3 nucleotides read TGTGCCAGCAGCTGGGGAGGGAGCGGGGGGCAAGAGACCCAGTACTTC. Translation: CASSWGGSGGQETQYF.

The chain links TRBV4-1 to TRBJ2-3; D might be TRBD1 (5 bases). Deletions cut 3 bases from V and 2 bases from J, with 12 bases between. Germline-derived CDR1 and CDR2 are MGHRA and YSYEKL. CDR3 length: 15 residues. The CDR3 is CASSHRVGNTDTQYF. The CDR3 DNA reads TGCGCCAGCAGCCACAGGGTGGGGAACACAGATACGCAGTATTTT.

This chain uses TRBV7-9 with TRBJ2-5, with a tentative D call TRBD1 (6 bases). Trimming stripped 4 bases from V and 3 bases from J, with 9 bases between. The length of the CDR3 is 13 residues. Germline values: CDR1 SEHNR, CDR2 FQNEAQ (reference sequence). CDR3 protein: CASSSWTEETQYF. The CDR3 nucleotides are TGTGCCAGCAGCTCCTGGACAGAAGAGACCCAGTACTTC.

The chain employs TRBV30 and TRBJ1-2; perhaps TRBD1 as D (5 bases). The CDR3 is 14 residues long. The ends were cut back, 5 bases at V and 2 bases at J, with 15 bases in the middle. Germline V gene data show CDR1 as GTSNPN and CDR2 as SVGIG (reference sequence). In DNA form, the CDR3 reads TGTGCCTGGTGGAGAAACCCAGGGAACTATGGCTACACCTTC. Protein product: CAWWRNPGNYGYTF.

J is TRBJ1-3 and V is TRBV28; 8 nucleotides align to TRBD1. V lost 2 bases to trimming and J lost 0 bases; unmatched junction nucleotides: 3. The CDR3 is 16 amino acids. In germline, CDR1 is MDHEN, CDR2 SYDVKM. CDR3 nucleotides: TGTGCCAGCAGTTTAGCCAGGGGGCGCTCTGGAAACACCATATATTTT. As protein: CASSLARGRSGNTIYF.

This rearrangement joins TRBV7-2 to TRBJ1-6; TRBD1 is a possible D gene (5 bases). The CDR3 is made up of 14 amino acids. The germline V gene has CDR1 SGHTA and CDR2 FQGNSA. The V end lost 6 bases, the J end lost 9 bases, and 15 bases lay between the germline ends. The CDR3 DNA reads TGTGCCAGCAGTGGGGCCTTCTGGGGTTCACCCCTCCACTTT. The encoded protein is CASSGAFWGSPLHF.

The chain joins TRBV7-8 to TRBJ1-5; a possible D gene is TRBD1 (5 bases). V gave up 5 bases and J gave up 2 bases, with 13 bases separating them. CDR3 size: 15 residues. Germline V gene data show CDR1 as SGHVS and CDR2 as FQNEAQ. CDR3 in DNA: TGTGCCAGCAGCGAACGGGGGTTAGGCAATCAGCCCCAGCATTTT. As protein: CASSERGLGNQPQHF. Together with reference TRBV7-8 and TRBJ1-5, the CDR3 gives the full variable domain: GAGVSQSPRYKVAKRGQDVALRCDPISGHVSLFWYQQALGQGPEFLTYFQNEAQLDKSGLPSDRFFAERPEGSVSTLKIQRTQQEDSAVYLCASSERGLGNQPQHFGDGTRLSIL.

The V gene is TRBV28, the J gene TRBJ1-2; no clear D gene. The germline gives CDR1 MDHEN, CDR2 SYDVKM. This CDR3 is built from 12 residues. The germline V and J ends were trimmed by 2 bases and 7 bases, with 8 bases remaining between them. CDR3 coding DNA: TGTGCCAGCAGTTTAGCGGGTAGTGGCTACACCTTC. As protein: CASSLAGSGYTF.

The rearrangement links TRBV4-3 to TRBJ2-2; TRBD1 agrees at 10 bases. J lost 5 bases, V lost 5 bases, and 11 bases had no gene match. The germline V gene has CDR1 LGHNA and CDR2 YSLEER. This CDR3 is built from 17 residues. The CDR3 reads CASSRGAGQGGTGELFF. The CDR3 region has the DNA TGCGCCAGCAGCAGGGGGGCAGGACAGGGGGGAACCGGGGAGCTGTTTTTT.

The chain is built from TRBV7-2 and TRBJ1-1; possibly TRBD1 for D (5 bases). From germline, CDR1 is SGHTA and CDR2 FQGNSA. CDR3 length: 16 residues. V lost 1 base and J lost 1, with 13 bases in between. CDR3 nucleotides: TGTGCCAGCAGCTTAGTAGGCAGGGTGGAGAACACTGAAGCTTTCTTT. Translated, it gives CASSLVGRVENTEAFF.

This sequence joins TRBV7-9 and TRBJ2-1, with D possibly being TRBD2 (6 bases). The CDR3 is made up of 12 amino acids. CDR1 SEHNR and CDR2 FQNEAQ come from the germline V gene (reference sequence). Trimming took off 7 bases at V and 11 bases at J, with 15 bases between the two ends. The CDR3 nucleotides read TGTGCCAGCAACCCCCGGCGGGGCCAGCAGTTCTTC. Translation: CASNPRRGQQFF. Full variable domain (rest looked up from reference TRBV7-9 and TRBJ2-1): DTGVSQNPRHKITKRGQNVTFRCDPISEHNRLYWYRQTLGQGPEFLTYFQNEAQLEKSRLLSDRFSAERPKGSFSTLEIQRTEQGDSAMYLCASNPRRGQQFFGPGTRLTVL.

The gene calls are TRBV27 and TRBJ1-2; perhaps TRBD1 as D (6 bases). CDR3 length: 17 amino acids. In germline, CDR1 is MNHEY, CDR2 SMNVEV (reference sequence). V was clipped by 3 bases and J by 4 bases, with 21 bases between them. CDR3 sequence: CASSLSPLAGVTYGYTF. The CDR3 DNA follows: TGTGCCAGCAGTTTGTCCCCTTTGGCAGGGGTTACCTATGGCTACACCTTC.

The chain joins TRBV28 to TRBJ1-2; 8 nucleotides match TRBD1. The germline gives CDR1 MDHEN, CDR2 SYDVKM. The CDR3 has 14 residues. The junction had 9 bases not matched to a gene; V was cut back by 5 bases and J by 7 bases. The chain's CDR3 is CASSPPGDRTGYTF. In DNA form, the CDR3 reads TGTGCCAGCAGTCCCCCGGGGGACAGGACTGGCTACACCTTC.

The rearrangement joins TRBV5-3 to TRBJ1-6; TRBD1 matches 9 bases. TRBV5-3 is an ORF for which the function is uncertain. The CDR3 consists of 21 residues. The V segment lost 0 bases and the J segment 3 bases; nucleotides outside the gene matches: 16. In DNA form, the CDR3 reads TGTGCCAGAAGCTTGGCCGCTATCGGGACAGGGCAACCGTTCTATAATTCACCCCTCCACTTT. Translating gives CARSLAAIGTGQPFYNSPLHF.

The chain couples TRBV14 to TRBJ2-1, with 7 bases that match TRBD2. The germline V gene has CDR1 SGHDN and CDR2 FVKESK. V lost 1 base and J lost 11; bases outside the gene matches: 8. The CDR3 is 14 residues long. The CDR3: CASSQALAVSQQFF. In nucleotides, the CDR3 is TGTGCCAGCAGCCAAGCCCTAGCGGTTTCTCAGCAGTTCTTC.

The chain is built from TRBV6-6 and TRBJ1-1; D not resolved. This CDR3 region has 12 residues. Germline V gives CDR1 MNHNY, CDR2 SVGAGI (reference sequence). V was trimmed by 0 bases and J by 8 bases, leaving 7 bases between them. The CDR3 region has the DNA TGTGCCAGCAGTTACTCGTGGCAGGAAGCTTTCTTT. Its protein product is CASSYSWQEAFF.

The chain combines TRBV7-9 with TRBJ2-5, with D possibly being TRBD2 (7 bases). Germline V lookup: CDR1 SEHNR, CDR2 FQNEAQ (reference sequence). The CDR3 runs to 17 residues. Trimming shortened V by 0 bases and J by 5 bases, and 19 bases separated the two germline ends. The CDR3 reads CASSLARGGELLETQYF. CDR3 DNA: TGTGCCAGCAGCTTAGCGCGCGGGGGCGAACTTTTGGAGACCCAGTACTTC. The complete variable domain, with remaining parts taken from reference TRBV7-9 and TRBJ2-5, reads DTGVSQNPRHKITKRGQNVTFRCDPISEHNRLYWYRQTLGQGPEFLTYFQNEAQLEKSRLLSDRFSAERPKGSFSTLEIQRTEQGDSAMYLCASSLARGGELLETQYFGPGTRLLVL.

This chain links TRBV7-2 with TRBJ1-6; D not resolved. The CDR3 loop spans 13 amino acids. The germline CDR1 and CDR2 sequences are SGHTA and FQGNSA. V was shortened by 0 bases and J by 9 bases, with 6 bases between the two germline ends. In nucleotides, the CDR3 is TGTGCCAGCAGCTTAGCAAGGAGTTCACCCCTCCACTTT. Translation gives CASSLARSSPLHF. The entire variable domain, with the rest obtained from reference TRBV7-2 and TRBJ1-6, is as follows: GAGVSQSPSNKVTEKGKDVELRCDPISGHTALYWYRQSLGQGLEFLIYFQGNSAPDKSGLPSDRFSAERTGGSVSTLTIQRTQQEDSAVYLCASSLARSSPLHFGNGTRLTVT.

This sequence joins TRBV10-3 and TRBJ2-7; TRBD1 aligns across 8 bases. Germline V lookup: CDR1 ENHRY, CDR2 SYGVKD. V lost 5 bases, J lost 2 bases, and 5 bases stayed unmatched. The CDR3 sequence is 14 residues long. The CDR3 here is CAISPRQGTYEQYF. Written as DNA, the CDR3 is TGTGCCATCAGTCCTCGACAGGGGACCTACGAGCAGTACTTC.

The CDR3 is CASSPLQGGNQPQHF. CDR3 nucleotides: TGTGCCAGCAGCCCCCTCCAGGGCGGCAATCAGCCCCAGCATTTT. The chain uses TRBV2 and TRBJ1-5; maybe TRBD1 (5 bases). The V end was cut by 6 bases, the J end by 2 bases, with 14 bases between. The CDR3 is 15 residues long. Germline assignment: CDR1 SNHLY and CDR2 FYNNEI. The variable domain in full, with the rest retrieved from reference TRBV2 and TRBJ1-5, is EPEVTQTPSHQVTQMGQEVILRCVPISNHLYFYWYRQILGQKVEFLVSFYNNEISEKSEIFDDQFSVERPDGSNFTLKIRSTKLEDSAMYFCASSPLQGGNQPQHFGDGTRLSIL.

This chain links TRBV7-3 with TRBJ2-1, with 10 bases identical to TRBD2. The length of the CDR3 is 17 residues. V lost 2 bases to trimming and J lost 7 bases; unmatched junction nucleotides: 11. CDR1 SGHTA and CDR2 FQGTGA come from the germline V gene. The chain's CDR3 is CASSLVVSGGRSNEQFF. CDR3 nucleotides: TGTGCCAGCAGCTTAGTGGTTAGCGGGGGGCGATCTAATGAGCAGTTCTTC.

The V call is TRBV4-1, the J call TRBJ2-3; 10 bases fit TRBD1. The CDR3 contains 18 residues. From germline, CDR1 is MGHRA and CDR2 YSYEKL. With 3 bases clipped from V and 2 bases from J, the junction kept 11 bases outside the gene matches. DNA for the CDR3: TGCGCCAGCAGCCACACCCCGGGACAGGGGACCCCCACAGATACGCAGTATTTT. Amino acids: CASSHTPGQGTPTDTQYF.

The chain carries TRBV30 and TRBJ2-5; D is ambiguous. TRBJ2-7 matches the DNA end more closely, so the J call is doubtful. CDR1 is GTSNPN and CDR2 is SVGIG in the germline V gene (reference sequence). This CDR3 is 11 amino acids long. The CDR3 DNA sequence: TGTGCCTGGAAGGACTCCTACGAGCAGTACTTC. Its protein product is CAWKDSYEQYF.

This rearrangement joins TRBV7-8 to TRBJ1-6; D is unresolved. Trimming shortened V by 4 bases and J by 0 bases, and 10 bases separated the two germline ends. Looked up from germline, CDR1 is SGHVS and CDR2 is FQNEAQ. The CDR3 runs to 16 residues. The CDR3 region is CASSSGLSSYNSPLHF. In nucleotides, the CDR3 is TGTGCCAGCAGCTCAGGCTTAAGCTCCTATAATTCACCCCTCCACTTT.

V usage is TRBV11-1 and J usage is TRBJ2-7; the D is unclear. This CDR3 has 11 residues. CDR1 SGHAT and CDR2 FQDESV come from the germline V gene (reference sequence). Trimming left V 6 bases short and J 2 bases short, with 5 bases between. This chain's CDR3 is CASRSAYEQYF. The CDR3 nucleotides read TGTGCCAGCAGATCCGCCTACGAGCAGTACTTC.

This chain connects TRBV6-1 to TRBJ2-2; 8 positions agree with TRBD2. The V gene's germline CDR1 is MNHNS and CDR2 SASEGT. J lost 5 bases, V lost 0 bases, and 5 bases had no gene match. The CDR3 length is 16 residues. CDR3 nucleotide sequence: TGTGCCAGCAGTGAAGCTGAGGCGGGGGGAACCGGGGAGCTGTTTTTT. As protein: CASSEAEAGGTGELFF.

The V call is TRBV21-1, the J call TRBJ2-3; the D call of TRBD2 is as the table states it, not checked on the DNA. TRBV21-1 is listed as a pseudogene. The CDR3 is 16 amino acids. CDR3 bases: TGTGCCAGCAGTCGACCTAGCGGAAAGAGCACAGATACGCAGTATTTT. It specifies CASSRPSGKSTDTQYF.

The chain couples TRBV14 to TRBJ2-2; no clear D gene. Per germline, CDR1 SGHDN and CDR2 FVKESK. This CDR3 region has 14 residues. V lost 4 bases and J lost 6, with 12 bases in between. CDR3 protein: CASSLLRGSGELFF. CDR3 DNA: TGTGCCAGCAGCCTCCTACGAGGTTCCGGGGAGCTGTTTTTT.

This chain joins TRBV5-1 and TRBJ2-3; weak D call: TRBD1 (6 bases). Germline lookup yields CDR1 SGHRS and CDR2 YFSETQ. The CDR3 length is 15 residues. The V end was cut by 4 bases, the J end by 4 bases, with 16 bases between. CDR3 region: CASSPRGGVADTQYF. DNA of the CDR3: TGCGCCAGCAGCCCCAGAGGGGGTGTGGCAGATACGCAGTATTTT.